This T cell receptor beta chain was sequenced in a study of T cell responses to AZD1222 COVID-19 vaccine. The length of the CDR3 is 14 residues. Trimming pared 4 bases from V and 4 bases from J, leaving 13 bases between. CDR1 MNHEY and CDR2 SMNVEV come from the germline V gene (reference sequence). Sequencing was performed with immunoSEQ multiplex PCR; in TCRdb, only in-frame clones are kept and a portion is missing. The sample consists of 150,000 or so clones, about 93% of them appearing once. Sequenced here: peripheral blood, sampled on day 0 of AZD1222 vaccination. The chain couples TRBV27 to TRBJ1-1; D may be TRBD1 (6 bases). The TCR originated in an adult in good health. The chain's CDR3 is CASSSGQFATEAFF. DNA for the CDR3: TGTGCCAGCAGTTCCGGACAGTTTGCCACTGAAGCTTTCTTT.